Below are 29 T cell receptor beta chains sequenced from a single sample in a study of radiotherapy plus CTLA-4 blockade in lung cancer. The repertoire was sequenced with immunoSEQ multiplex PCR; TCRdb's copy has only in-frame clones and lacks some. The sample carries about 48,000 clones, about 86% recorded once. Sequenced here: peripheral blood, sampled from a patient treated with radiotherapy plus ipilimumab. These receptors came from a human donor with non-small cell lung cancer that progressed on radiotherapy plus ipilimumab. Some clones in this sample may be carry-over from other donors' samples.

J is TRBJ1-5 and V is TRBV7-2; TRBD1 agrees at 7 bases. This CDR3 comprises 16 residues. Germline V gene lookup returns CDR1 SGHTA and CDR2 FQGNSA. V lost 4 bases, J lost 3 bases, and 9 bases stayed unmatched. This chain's CDR3 is CASSSSGTADNQPQHF. The CDR3 DNA is TGTGCCAGCAGCTCGTCCGGGACAGCCGACAATCAGCCCCAGCATTTT.

This chain joins TRBV7-2 and TRBJ2-7; the D gene is possibly TRBD1 (6 bases). Germline V CDR1 and CDR2: SGHTA, FQGNSA. CDR3 length: 13 amino acids. V was clipped by 5 bases and J by 4 bases, with 12 bases between them. DNA of the CDR3: TGTGCCAGCAGCCCGGGACACCGTTACGAGCAGTACTTC. It specifies CASSPGHRYEQYF.

This chain joins TRBV7-3 and TRBJ2-1; D is possibly TRBD2 (7 bases). From germline, CDR1 is SGHTA and CDR2 FQGTGA. V was shortened by 2 bases and J by 4 bases, with 9 bases between the two germline ends. The CDR3 extends over 14 amino acids. DNA for the CDR3: TGTGCCAGCAGCTTAGCGGGGGCTTACAATGAGCAGTTCTTC. Translating gives CASSLAGAYNEQFF.

The CDR3 loop reads CASSPGLAETYNEQFF. For the CDR3, the DNA is TGCGCCAGCAGCCCGGGACTAGCGGAAACCTACAATGAGCAGTTCTTC. The chain employs TRBV5-1 and TRBJ2-1; TRBD2 aligns across 11 bases. The CDR3 is 16 residues long. Germline trimming cut 4 bases from V and 2 bases from J; bases unmatched to any gene: 5. Germline V gene data show CDR1 as SGHRS and CDR2 as YFSETQ.

The chain carries TRBV5-1 and TRBJ1-2, with 12 bases fitting TRBD1. This CDR3 comprises 17 residues. Trimming removed 3 bases from V and 0 bases from J; junction bases left unmatched: 6. Germline V gene data show CDR1 as SGHRS and CDR2 as YFSETQ. Here the CDR3 reads CASSSGTGGEANYGYTF. The CDR3 DNA reads as TGCGCCAGCAGCTCCGGGACAGGGGGCGAAGCTAACTATGGCTACACCTTC.

The rearrangement joins TRBV29-1 to TRBJ2-1; maybe TRBD2 (5 bases). Germline V gene lookup returns CDR1 SQVTM and CDR2 ANQGSEA. CDR3 size: 13 residues. V was pared by 0 bases and J by 5 bases, with 8 bases between. The CDR3, as DNA: TGCAGCGTTGAAGATCCCGGGGACAATGAGCAGTTCTTC. It yields the protein CSVEDPGDNEQFF.

A single count supports this clone. The V call is TRBV11-3, the J call TRBJ2-3; TRBD2 agrees at 7 bases. V shed 4 bases and J 3 bases; nucleotides not matched to a gene: 4. There are 14 residues in the CDR3. The germline CDR1 and CDR2 sequences are SGHNT and YENEEA. The CDR3 loop is CASSSTSVTDTQYF. Here the CDR3 DNA reads TGTGCCAGCAGCTCTACTAGCGTTACAGATACGCAGTATTTT.

The chain joins TRBV5-4 to TRBJ2-7; TRBD1 agrees at 10 bases. The CDR3 spans 15 residues. CDR1 is SGHNT and CDR2 is YYREEE in the germline V gene (reference sequence). J was trimmed by 3 bases and V by 4 bases; bases with no gene match: 7. The CDR3 region has the DNA TGTGCCAGCAGCCCAGGGACAGGGGTCCTCTACGAGCAGTACTTC. This gives the protein CASSPGTGVLYEQYF.

V and J are TRBV10-3 and TRBJ2-7, with D maybe TRBD1 (6 bases). The V end lost 6 bases, the J end lost 2 bases, and 11 bases lay between the germline ends. CDR3 length: 13 amino acids. Germline CDR1 reads ENHRY; CDR2 reads SYGVKD. The chain's CDR3 is CAISAGVTYEQYF. The CDR3 nucleotides are TGTGCCATCAGCGCAGGGGTCACCTACGAGCAGTACTTC.

V usage is TRBV5-4 and J usage is TRBJ1-1, with TRBD1 matching over 7 bases. There are 15 residues in the CDR3. Germline-derived CDR1 and CDR2 are SGHNT and YYREEE (reference sequence). The V segment lost 4 bases and the J segment 5 bases; nucleotides outside the gene matches: 11. CDR3 coding DNA: TGTGCCAGCAGCCTTGTAGGGGGCGAGAGGACTGAAGCTTTCTTT. As protein: CASSLVGGERTEAFF. Looking up the rest from reference TRBV5-4 and TRBJ1-1 gives the full variable domain: ETGVTQSPTHLIKTRGQQVTLRCSSQSGHNTVSWYQQALGQGPQFIFQYYREEENGRGNFPPRFSGLQFPNYSSELNVNALELDDSALYLCASSLVGGERTEAFFGQGTRLTVV.

This clone was counted a few times. The chain links TRBV7-6 to TRBJ2-1, with 13 bases lining up with TRBD2. V trimming: 6 bases; J trimming: 6 bases; junction bases outside the gene matches: 5. Looked up from germline, CDR1 is SGHVS and CDR2 is FNYEAQ. CDR3 length equals 15 residues. The CDR3, as DNA: TGTGCCAGCAGTTGGACTAGCGGGAGTGGCAATGAGCAGTTCTTC. Its protein is CASSWTSGSGNEQFF.

This clone has just a few counts. V is TRBV6-1 and J is TRBJ2-7; TRBD1 matches at 9 bases. Germline CDR1 is MNHNS and CDR2 is SASEGT. V lost 7 bases, J lost 3 bases, and 10 bases stayed unmatched. This CDR3 is 15 amino acids long. CDR3 sequence (DNA): TGTGCCAGCACCTTTAGGGGACAGGGAAACTACGAGCAGTACTTC. Encoded protein: CASTFRGQGNYEQYF.

J is TRBJ2-5 and V is TRBV5-4; 8 bases match TRBD1. V lost 4 bases to trimming and J lost 5 bases; unmatched junction nucleotides: 10. The CDR3 totals 15 residues. Germline V CDR1 and CDR2: SGHNT, YYREEE (reference sequence). CDR3 nucleotide sequence: TGTGCCAGCAGCCCGACAGGGGTAATGAGGGAGACCCAGTACTTC. It translates to CASSPTGVMRETQYF.

This clone was detected once. The chain is built from TRBV7-2 and TRBJ1-1; D remains unclear. Germline-derived CDR1 and CDR2 are SGHTA and FQGNSA. V was trimmed by 5 bases and J by 5 bases, leaving 9 bases between them. The CDR3 loop spans 12 amino acids. The CDR3 here is CASSQGATEAFF. CDR3 DNA sequence: TGTGCCAGCAGCCAAGGAGCTACTGAAGCTTTCTTT. The variable domain in full, with the rest retrieved from reference TRBV7-2 and TRBJ1-1, is GAGVSQSPSNKVTEKGKDVELRCDPISGHTALYWYRQSLGQGLEFLIYFQGNSAPDKSGLPSDRFSAERTGGSVSTLTIQRTQQEDSAVYLCASSQGATEAFFGQGTRLTVV.

J is TRBJ2-5 and V is TRBV29-1; TRBD2 is a possible D gene (6 bases). V was clipped by 7 bases and J by 4 bases, with 19 bases between them. The CDR3 covers 14 residues. The germline gives CDR1 SQVTM, CDR2 ANQGSEA. This chain's CDR3 is CSAAAGPLGETQYF. As DNA, the CDR3 is TGCAGCGCCGCAGCGGGCCCCCTGGGAGAGACCCAGTACTTC.

The CDR3 here is CASSEPRDTQYF. In DNA form, the CDR3 reads TGTGCCAGCAGTGAACCTAGGGATACGCAGTATTTT. This chain joins TRBV6-4 and TRBJ2-3, with D unclear. Trimming shortened V by 3 bases and J by 6 bases, and 7 bases separated the two germline ends. This CDR3 has 12 residues. Germline V lookup: CDR1 MRHNA, CDR2 SNTAGT.

Only one count was recorded for this clone. This chain uses TRBV5-4 with TRBJ2-5, with D tentatively TRBD2 (6 bases). Germline CDR1 and CDR2: SGHNT and YYREEE (reference sequence). V was cut by 7 bases and J by 5 bases, with 12 bases left in between. The CDR3 length is 12 residues. The CDR3: CASGLTRETQYF. The CDR3 nucleotides are TGTGCCAGCGGTCTGACTAGGGAGACCCAGTACTTC.

This clone was recorded only once. V and J are TRBV7-8 and TRBJ2-2; 7 nucleotides line up with TRBD2. CDR3 length: 16 residues. The V gene end was trimmed by 5 bases and the J gene end by 7 bases; junction bases not matched to a gene: 13. The germline CDR1 and CDR2 sequences are SGHVS and FQNEAQ. CDR3 sequence reads: CASSPHLGGRDGELFF. For the CDR3, the DNA is TGTGCCAGCAGCCCCCACTTGGGCGGGAGAGACGGGGAGCTGTTTTTT.

The chain carries TRBV9 and TRBJ1-6; possibly TRBD1 for D (5 bases). The CDR3 has 14 amino acids. With 0 bases removed from V and 10 bases from J, the gap between germline ends came to 11 bases. The germline V gene encodes CDR1 SGDLS and CDR2 YYNGEE. CDR3 sequence reads: CASSVGGHGSPLHF. The CDR3 DNA follows: TGTGCCAGCAGCGTAGGAGGACACGGGTCACCCCTCCACTTT.

The chain carries TRBV10-3 and TRBJ2-1; D perhaps matches TRBD1 (6 bases). V lost 9 bases, J lost 5 bases, and 17 bases lay in between. Germline loops: CDR1 ENHRY, CDR2 SYGVKD. This CDR3 spans 14 amino acids. The CDR3 loop is CAIGAGTRHNEQFF. CDR3 DNA: TGTGCCATAGGAGCCGGGACACGACACAATGAGCAGTTCTTC.

The CDR3 spells CASSYQGGNSPLHF. Written as DNA, the CDR3 is TGTGCCAGCAGCTATCAGGGGGGAAATTCACCCCTCCACTTT. The V call is TRBV13, the J call TRBJ1-6, with 7 bases lining up with TRBD1. The CDR3 sequence is 14 residues long. The germline gives CDR1 PRHDT, CDR2 FYEKMQ (reference sequence). V dropped 4 bases and J dropped 7; count of bases not matched to a gene: 4.

The chain couples TRBV6-1 to TRBJ2-7, with 9 bases identical to TRBD2. The CDR3 consists of 15 residues. The trim removed 7 bases at V and 2 bases at J, leaving 9 bases unmatched. In germline, CDR1 is MNHNS, CDR2 SASEGT. Written as DNA, the CDR3 is TGTGCCAGCAAACTGACTAGCGGCACAACCTACGAGCAGTACTTC. Translated: CASKLTSGTTYEQYF.

V is TRBV6-6 and J is TRBJ2-7, with 9 positions matching TRBD1. V trimming: 6 bases; J trimming: 2 bases; junction bases outside the gene matches: 8. The CDR3 length is 15 residues. Looked up from germline, CDR1 is MNHNY and CDR2 is SVGAGI (reference sequence). CDR3 sequence: CASRPGTGSPYEQYF. The DNA for the CDR3 is TGTGCCAGCAGACCCGGGACAGGGAGCCCCTACGAGCAGTACTTC.

The chain couples TRBV4-2 to TRBJ2-7, with D maybe TRBD1 (5 bases). The CDR3 has 13 residues. Per the germline V gene, CDR1 is LGHNA and CDR2 is YNFKEQ. V was trimmed by 4 bases and J by 7 bases, leaving 14 bases between them. In nucleotides, the CDR3 is TGTGCCAGCAGCCGGACACCACCGAGGGAGCAGTACTTC. Its translation is CASSRTPPREQYF.

The chain links TRBV7-3 to TRBJ2-3; 7 nucleotides align to TRBD2. V shed 5 bases and J 1 base; nucleotides not matched to a gene: 6. Germline V CDR1 and CDR2: SGHTA, FQGTGA. The CDR3 runs 15 residues. CDR3 in amino acids: CASSRGLSRTDTQYF. In DNA, the CDR3 is TGTGCCAGCAGCCGGGGACTATCCCGCACAGATACGCAGTATTTT. Full variable domain (rest looked up from reference TRBV7-3 and TRBJ2-3): GAGVSQTPSNKVTEKGKYVELRCDPISGHTALYWYRQSLGQGPEFLIYFQGTGAADDSGLPNDRFFAVRPEGSVSTLKIQRTERGDSAVYLCASSRGLSRTDTQYFGPGTRLTVL.

The V and J genes are TRBV28 and TRBJ1-3, with a possible D match to TRBD1 (6 bases). Trimming removed 10 bases from V and 4 bases from J, with 11 bases in between. Per germline, CDR1 MDHEN and CDR2 SYDVKM. The CDR3 consists of 12 residues. For the CDR3, the DNA is TGTGCCACACAGGGAATGGGAAACACCATATATTTT. It encodes CATQGMGNTIYF.

The chain has TRBV7-2 and TRBJ2-6, with 7 nucleotides matching TRBD1. The CDR3 has 17 residues. The ends lost 0 bases at V and 0 bases at J; junction bases unmatched: 2. Germline CDR1 is SGHTA and CDR2 is FQGNSA. CDR3 coding DNA: TGTGCCAGCAGCTTAGCCGGGACAGTCTCTGGGGCCAACGTCCTGACTTTC. It codes for CASSLAGTVSGANVLTF.

The V and J genes are TRBV5-1 and TRBJ2-6; D gene unclear. Looked up from germline, CDR1 is SGHRS and CDR2 is YFSETQ. Trimming stripped 4 bases from V and 0 bases from J, with 11 bases between. The length of the CDR3 is 16 residues. CDR3 residues: CASSPTITSGANVLTF. The CDR3 coding sequence is TGCGCCAGCAGCCCTACCATTACCTCTGGGGCCAACGTCCTGACTTTC.

This clone has only one observation. Written as DNA, the CDR3 is TGCGCCAGCAGCTTCTCTCAGGGCACGAACACCGGGGAGCTGTTTTTT. Protein sequence: CASSFSQGTNTGELFF. The V gene is TRBV5-1, the J gene TRBJ2-2; D may be TRBD1 (5 bases). CDR3 length: 16 residues. Trimming removed 2 bases at V and 0 bases at J, with 11 bases between. CDR1 is SGHRS and CDR2 is YFSETQ in the germline V gene.